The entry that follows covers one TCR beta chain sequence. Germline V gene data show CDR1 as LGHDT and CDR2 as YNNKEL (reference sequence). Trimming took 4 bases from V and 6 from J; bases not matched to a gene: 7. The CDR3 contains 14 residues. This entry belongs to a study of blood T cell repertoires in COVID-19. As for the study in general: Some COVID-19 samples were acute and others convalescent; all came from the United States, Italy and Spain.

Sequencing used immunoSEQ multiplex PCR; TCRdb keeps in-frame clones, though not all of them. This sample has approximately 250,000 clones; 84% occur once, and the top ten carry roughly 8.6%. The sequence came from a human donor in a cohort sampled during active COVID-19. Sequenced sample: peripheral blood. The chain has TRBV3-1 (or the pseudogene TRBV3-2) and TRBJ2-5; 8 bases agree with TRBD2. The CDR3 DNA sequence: TGTGCCAGCAGCCTTACGAGGACTAGCCAGACCCAGTACTTC. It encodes CASSLTRTSQTQYF.